This T cell receptor (beta chain) was obtained from a study of T cell responses to AZD1222 COVID-19 vaccine. The germline V gene encodes CDR1 GTSNPN and CDR2 SVGIG (reference sequence). V was pared by 4 bases and J by 4 bases, with 21 bases of the junction left unmatched. The CDR3 runs 20 residues. Study-wide findings and caveats: Among the donors, most were white British and more were female, and clonal diversity was possibly underestimated.

About this clone: Its antigen remains unknown.

The table came from immunoSEQ multiplex PCR; TCRdb's copy has only in-frame clones and leaves some out. This sample yields 20,000 or so clones, of which roughly 89% are seen a single time; 7.5% to 9% belongs to the top ten. The source material was peripheral blood, sampled 28 days after the second AZD1222 dose. The chain is built from TRBV30 and TRBJ2-1; 11 bases align to TRBD2. This clonotype was obtained from an adult who received the AZD1222 COVID-19 vaccine. This CDR3 reads CAWTRGGLAGGNPAYNEQFF. CDR3 coding DNA: TGTGCCTGGACCCGTGGGGGCCTAGCGGGAGGTAATCCTGCTTACAATGAGCAGTTCTTC.